Listed below are T cell receptor beta chains from one sample, sequenced in a study of control samples from healthy donors and cancer patients. Assay: immunoSEQ multiplex PCR; the TCRdb copy retains only in-frame clones and omits some. Of 64,000 or so clones listed, 92% were seen once; the top ten hold about 1.7%. Sequences were obtained from PBMCs. These receptors were taken from a man aged 40-50 years with colorectal cancer. Both conserved end residues are part of each CDR3. D genes are given only for firm matches. Some rows mark clone size as missing; the rest say once, few, many or name a class of expanded clone.

j_call d_call clone_size v_call cdr3_nt cdr3_aa
TRBJ1-6 - - TRBV12-3/TRBV12-4 TGTGCCAGCAGCCGAGTGGGTAATTCACCCCTCCACTTT CASSRVGNSPLHF
TRBJ2-3 TRBD2 - TRBV7-3 TGTGCCAGCAGCTTTTGGGGACTAGACTCAGTGACGCAGTATTTT CASSFWGLDSVTQYF
TRBJ2-3 TRBD1 - TRBV6-5 TGTGCCAGCAGTTACTTTGGGACAGACACAGATACGCAGTATTTT CASSYFGTDTDTQYF
TRBJ2-5 TRBD1 - TRBV3-1/TRBV3-2 TGTGCCAGCAGACCACAGGGGGAGCGAGAGACCCAGTACTTC CASRPQGERETQYF
TRBJ1-2 - once TRBV12-3/TRBV12-4 TGTGCCAGCAGCCCGGCTGGCCCGGGAGGCTACACCTTC CASSPAGPGGYTF
TRBJ2-3 - - TRBV2 TGTGCCAGCAGTGCCTATCCAGATACGCAGTATTTT CASSAYPDTQYF
TRBJ1-6 TRBD1 - TRBV5-4 TGTGCCAGCAGCTCCGACAGGGCTTCCTATAATTCACCCCTCCACTTT CASSSDRASYNSPLHF
TRBJ2-1 - - TRBV23-1 TGCGCCAGCATTCGGGACATACGACCCTCCTACAATGAGCAGTTCTTC CASIRDIRPSYNEQFF
TRBJ2-1 TRBD1 - TRBV3-1/TRBV3-2 TGTGCCAGCAGCCGCAGACAGGGGGGTGAGCAGTTCTTC CASSRRQGGEQFF
TRBJ1-1 TRBD1 - TRBV7-3 TGTGCCAGCAGGTCTGGGACAGGAAAAGAGAAAGCTTTCTTT CASRSGTGKEKAFF
TRBJ1-5 TRBD1 - TRBV27 TGTGCCAGCAGTTCTCGGACAGGAGGCCAGCCCCAGCATTTT CASSSRTGGQPQHF